These 13 T cell receptor beta chains were sequenced from one sample in a study of blood T cell repertoires in COVID-19. Here immunoSEQ multiplex PCR was the method, and the copy in TCRdb shows in-frame clones only, minus some. Here the sample spans tens of thousands of clones, approximately 91% being singletons. Sequenced: peripheral blood. The receptors here all came from an elderly woman with acute or convalescent COVID-19.

The chain couples TRBV9 to TRBJ2-1; TRBD2 is a possible D gene (5 bases). V was trimmed by 4 bases and J by 10 bases, leaving 21 bases between them. CDR3 length equals 15 residues. Germline V CDR1 and CDR2: SGDLS, YYNGEE. The CDR3 nucleotides are TGTGCCAGCAGCACATCCGGGGTACAGCAATGGGAGCAGTTCTTC. Translated, it gives CASSTSGVQQWEQFF.

V usage is TRBV20-1 and J usage is TRBJ2-1; the match to TRBD2 covers 12 bases. From germline, CDR1 is DFQATT and CDR2 SNEGSKA (reference sequence). J lost 6 bases, V lost 3 bases, and 9 bases had no gene match. The CDR3 sequence is 16 residues long. The CDR3 is CSASLASGGAGNEQFF. In DNA, the CDR3 is TGCAGTGCTAGTTTGGCTAGCGGGGGGGCCGGCAATGAGCAGTTCTTC.

The rearrangement joins TRBV21-1 to TRBJ1-3. TRBV21-1 is a known pseudogene. The CDR3 runs 16 residues. The DNA for the CDR3 is TGTGCCAGCAGCAAAATTGGGGAGGGCTCTGGAAACACCATATATTTT. Its protein is CASSKIGEGSGNTIYF.

The chain employs TRBV5-1 and TRBJ2-3, with 11 bases aligning to TRBD2. The V gene's germline CDR1 is SGHRS and CDR2 YFSETQ. Losses at the gene ends were 3 bases for V and 1 base for J; bases not matched to a gene: 7. The length of the CDR3 is 17 residues. Here the CDR3 DNA reads TGCGCCAGCAGCTACCCCGGGACTAGCGGACGCACAGATACGCAGTATTTT. Translated, it gives CASSYPGTSGRTDTQYF. The whole variable domain, filled in from reference TRBV5-1 and TRBJ2-3, reads KAGVTQTPRYLIKTRGQQVTLSCSPISGHRSVSWYQQTPGQGLQFLFEYFSETQRNKGNFPGRFSGRQFSNSRSEMNVSTLELGDSALYLCASSYPGTSGRTDTQYFGPGTRLTVL.

Only one count was recorded for this clone. J is TRBJ1-4 and V is TRBV6-6, with 11 bases that match TRBD1. V shed 7 bases, J shed 3 bases, and the junction held 4 bases outside the gene matches. The CDR3 has 15 amino acids. CDR1 is MNHNY, CDR2 SVGAGI, per germline (reference sequence). The CDR3 DNA is TGTGCCAGCATCCGGACAGGGGGCCCTAATGAAAAACTGTTTTTT. This codes for CASIRTGGPNEKLFF.

The chain combines TRBV4-1 with TRBJ1-3; 7 positions match TRBD1. The CDR3 consists of 19 residues. The germline CDR1 and CDR2 sequences are MGHRA and YSYEKL. J was trimmed by 0 bases and V by 0 bases; bases with no gene match: 11. CDR3 sequence (DNA): TGCGCCAGCAGCCAAGATAACAGGGGAATGGGCTACTCTGGAAACACCATATATTTT. This codes for CASSQDNRGMGYSGNTIYF.

CDR3 residues: CAWSMLGTGGNTEAFF. As DNA, the CDR3 is TGTGCCTGGAGTATGTTAGGGACAGGGGGGAACACTGAAGCTTTCTTT. The chain is built from TRBV30 and TRBJ1-1; the match to TRBD1 covers 11 bases. The CDR3 covers 16 residues. V gave up 2 bases and J gave up 1 base; unmatched junction bases: 6. Germline V CDR1 and CDR2: GTSNPN, SVGIG (reference sequence).

The rearrangement joins TRBV2 to TRBJ2-6; D is ambiguous. Germline V gene lookup returns CDR1 SNHLY and CDR2 FYNNEI. The CDR3 length is 16 residues. The germline V and J ends were trimmed by 2 bases and 2 bases, with 10 bases remaining between them. DNA of the CDR3: TGTGCCAGCAGTGAAATCCCCAATCCTGGGGCCAACGTCCTGACTTTC. Amino acid sequence: CASSEIPNPGANVLTF.

The CDR3: CASSLLQGYTEAFF. CDR3 in DNA: TGTGCCAGCAGCTTACTACAGGGGTACACTGAAGCTTTCTTT. The V and J genes are TRBV7-9 and TRBJ1-1, with TRBD1 matching over 7 bases. Trimming took 2 bases from V and 3 from J; bases not matched to a gene: 3. This CDR3 has 14 residues. CDR1 SEHNR and CDR2 FQNEAQ come from the germline V gene (reference sequence).

The chain couples TRBV3-1 (or the pseudogene TRBV3-2) to TRBJ2-1, with 9 bases lining up with TRBD1. The junction had 9 bases not matched to a gene; V was cut back by 3 bases and J by 6 bases. This CDR3 comprises 16 residues. CDR1 LGHDT and CDR2 YNNKEL come from the germline V gene (reference sequence). The CDR3 bases are TGTGCCAGCAGCCATACCTCGGGACAGGGCTTCAATGAGCAGTTCTTC. The encoded protein is CASSHTSGQGFNEQFF.

The chain uses TRBV7-3 and TRBJ1-2; weak D call: TRBD1 (6 bases). The CDR3 loop spans 13 amino acids. Trimming removed 2 bases from V and 5 bases from J, with 9 bases in between. Germline V gives CDR1 SGHTA, CDR2 FQGTGA. The CDR3 is CASSLGQRYGYTF. CDR3 DNA: TGTGCCAGCAGCTTAGGACAGCGGTATGGCTACACCTTC.

The chain links TRBV24-1 to TRBJ1-5, with D hard to call. This CDR3 is 12 amino acids long. Between the trimmed V and J ends, which lost 7 bases and 6 bases, there was a span of 9 bases. Germline CDR1 reads KGHDR; CDR2 reads SFDVKD. The CDR3 DNA is TGTGCCACCAGCCAATACGGTCAGCCCCAGCATTTT. This gives the protein CATSQYGQPQHF.

The gene calls are TRBV18 and TRBJ1-2; 10 bases line up with TRBD1. Unmatched junction bases numbered 11, after V lost 3 bases and J lost 4 bases. The CDR3 is 17 residues long. Germline CDR1 and CDR2: KGHSH and LQKENI. DNA for the CDR3: TGTGCCAGCTCACCCGCTTTTGGGGGACAGGGGATCTATGGCTACACCTTC. Translating gives CASSPAFGGQGIYGYTF.